This entry is about one TCR beta chain. These data are taken from a study of blood T cell repertoires in COVID-19. The CDR3 is 14 amino acids. The junction had 1 base not matched to a gene; V was cut back by 2 bases and J by 3 bases. Looked up from germline, CDR1 is LGHNT and CDR2 is FRNRAP. The protocol was immunoSEQ multiplex PCR, while the TCRdb copy is restricted to in-frame clones and leaves out a portion. This table holds 50,000 to 60,000 clones, about 88% found once. The receptor was derived from a human donor with active COVID-19. The donor label of this sample is uncertain. The sequenced material came from peripheral blood. The chain couples TRBV12-5 to TRBJ2-1, with 7 bases matching TRBD2. Written as DNA, the CDR3 is TGTGCTAGTGGTTTGAGCGGGGACTACAATGAGCAGTTCTTC. This gives the protein CASGLSGDYNEQFF.